Listed here are 3 T cell receptor beta chains from one sample, sequenced in a study of OX40 agonist ivuxolimab in advanced cancers. Data came from immunoSEQ multiplex PCR; TCRdb stores just in-frame clones and leaves some out. The data show fewer than 100,000 clones, around nine tenths seen once. Sequencing was performed on CD4+ or CD8+ T cells sorted from blood, taken in a trial of the OX40 agonist ivuxolimab. The source is an adult with an advanced solid tumor such as melanoma, head and neck, liver or kidney cancer.

V gene TRBV6-1 combines with J gene TRBJ1-3, with 9 bases fitting TRBD1. The CDR3 covers 14 residues. Germline lookup yields CDR1 MNHNS and CDR2 SASEGT. J gave up 3 bases and V 8 bases, and 5 bases lay outside the gene matches. CDR3 in DNA: TGTGCCAGCCAACAGGGGGCTTATGGAAACACCATATATTTT. Translating it yields CASQQGAYGNTIYF.

V usage is TRBV5-4 and J usage is TRBJ2-7; D remains unclear. Germline values: CDR1 SGHNT, CDR2 YYREEE (reference sequence). Deletions cut 4 bases from V and 3 bases from J, with 5 bases between. The CDR3 runs to 11 residues. The CDR3 DNA sequence: TGTGCCAGCAGCGGCAACTACGAGCAGTACTTC. This codes for CASSGNYEQYF.

The chain is built from TRBV28 and TRBJ1-6, with D perhaps matching TRBD1 (5 bases). Germline CDR1 and CDR2: MDHEN and SYDVKM. The CDR3 has 20 residues. V shed 8 bases and J shed 13 bases, with 39 bases lying between them. The CDR3 DNA sequence: TGTGCCAGCGGCGAATTACTCACCGGGACGGCTACTAAAAATGGTATGCCCCTCCACTTT. It encodes CASGELLTGTATKNGMPLHF.